Shown below are 22 T cell receptor beta chains from a single sample sequenced in a study of T cell changes during pregnancy in multiple sclerosis. The table came from immunoSEQ multiplex PCR; TCRdb's copy has only in-frame clones and leaves some out. The sample includes 90,000 to 100,000 clones, about 91% of them seen just once. The specimen comprised peripheral blood, sampled after pregnancy. The receptors stem from a female donor in good health, enrolled as a control in a pregnancy study.

The chain has TRBV18 and TRBJ2-1; D is ambiguous. V lost 1 base and J 8 bases, leaving 9 bases between the germline ends. The CDR3 consists of 13 residues. The germline V gene encodes CDR1 KGHSH and CDR2 LQKENI. CDR3 nucleotides: TGTGCCAGCTCACCACTACATGGAGATGAGCAGTTCTTC. It codes for CASSPLHGDEQFF. The full variable domain, its missing parts supplied by reference TRBV18 and TRBJ2-1, is NAGVMQNPRHLVRRRGQEARLRCSPMKGHSHVYWYRQLPEEGLKFMVYLQKENIIDESGMPKERFSAEFPKEGPSILRIQQVVRGDSAAYFCASSPLHGDEQFFGPGTRLTVL.

This rearrangement joins TRBV5-6 to TRBJ2-1; 7 bases match TRBD1. With V trimmed by 1 base and J by 2 bases, 6 bases remained unmatched. Germline assignment: CDR1 SGHDT and CDR2 YYEEEE. The CDR3 has 16 amino acids. The CDR3 here is CASSLLRQGAYNEQFF. CDR3 nucleotides: TGTGCCAGCAGCTTGCTACGACAGGGTGCCTACAATGAGCAGTTCTTC.

The chain links TRBV7-8 to TRBJ2-7, with a tentative D call TRBD1 (6 bases). The CDR3 has 17 amino acids. Trimming pared 2 bases from V and 2 bases from J, leaving 19 bases between. The germline V gene encodes CDR1 SGHVS and CDR2 FQNEAQ. CDR3 amino acids: CASSLSAGAPIPYEQYF. Here the CDR3 DNA reads TGTGCCAGCAGCTTATCGGCAGGGGCACCGATACCCTACGAGCAGTACTTC.

This chain connects TRBV29-1 to TRBJ2-3; D gene unclear. The CDR3 covers 13 residues. CDR1 is SQVTM and CDR2 is ANQGSEA in the germline V gene. The V end lost 2 bases, the J end lost 1 base, and 7 bases lay between the germline ends. CDR3 in DNA: TGCAGCGTTGAACGTGTAGGCACAGATACGCAGTATTTT. Translated: CSVERVGTDTQYF.

The chain has TRBV14 and TRBJ2-2; D is possibly TRBD2 (5 bases). The CDR3 has 16 amino acids. The germline V and J ends were trimmed by 1 base and 1 base, with 10 bases remaining between them. In germline, CDR1 is SGHDN, CDR2 FVKESK. This chain's CDR3 is CASSQVMAGNTGELFF. The CDR3 DNA follows: TGTGCCAGCAGCCAAGTAATGGCGGGGAACACCGGGGAGCTGTTTTTT.

The chain links TRBV7-9 to TRBJ1-3; D remains ambiguous. Per germline, CDR1 SEHNR and CDR2 FQNEAQ (reference sequence). This CDR3 spans 12 amino acids. The ends were cut back, 4 bases at V and 8 bases at J, with 9 bases in the middle. The CDR3 bases are TGTGCCAGCAGCTACCACTATGACACCATATATTTT. Translated, it gives CASSYHYDTIYF.

The chain carries TRBV7-8 and TRBJ2-2; unclear D gene. Per the germline V gene, CDR1 is SGHVS and CDR2 is FQNEAQ. The CDR3 sequence is 15 residues long. Trimming removed 6 bases from V and 1 base from J, with 12 bases in between. The DNA for the CDR3 is TGTGCCAGCAGAATTACGTCGGGGAACACCGGGGAGCTGTTTTTT. Residues: CASRITSGNTGELFF.

The chain carries TRBV5-4 and TRBJ2-1; D gene unclear. This CDR3 region has 11 residues. The germline CDR1 and CDR2 sequences are SGHNT and YYREEE (reference sequence). The V end lost 4 bases, the J end lost 9 bases, and 8 bases lay between the germline ends. The CDR3 here is CASSLSGEQFF. The CDR3 nucleotides read TGTGCCAGCAGCCTGTCCGGTGAGCAGTTCTTC.

This chain links TRBV30 with TRBJ1-2; TRBD1 aligns across 11 bases. From germline, CDR1 is GTSNPN and CDR2 SVGIG (reference sequence). The J segment lost 8 bases and the V segment lost 5 bases, leaving 7 bases of the junction unmatched. The CDR3 contains 13 residues. Here the CDR3 reads CAWWTGGVGGYTF. CDR3 coding DNA: TGTGCCTGGTGGACAGGGGGCGTAGGGGGCTACACCTTC.

The chain employs TRBV2 and TRBJ1-1, with D possibly TRBD1 on 5 matching bases. Trimming stripped 8 bases from V and 3 bases from J, with 16 bases between. The length of the CDR3 is 14 residues. The germline V gene encodes CDR1 SNHLY and CDR2 FYNNEI. The CDR3 reads CASRPQGSYTEAFF. The CDR3 region has the DNA TGTGCCAGCCGCCCGCAGGGCAGCTACACTGAAGCTTTCTTT.

This sequence joins TRBV5-4 and TRBJ2-7; TRBD2 matches at 7 bases. Unmatched junction bases numbered 14, after V lost 4 bases and J lost 4 bases. The germline gives CDR1 SGHNT, CDR2 YYREEE (reference sequence). The CDR3 covers 16 residues. CDR3: CASSLIQREAEYEQYF. The CDR3 region has the DNA TGTGCCAGCAGCCTCATACAGCGGGAAGCTGAATACGAGCAGTACTTC.

The chain is built from TRBV19 and TRBJ2-1; possibly TRBD1 for D (6 bases). The CDR3 spans 13 residues. V was shortened by 6 bases and J by 4 bases, with 10 bases between the two germline ends. Looked up from germline, CDR1 is LNHDA and CDR2 is SQIVND (reference sequence). The CDR3 DNA reads TGTGCCAGTAGACGGGACAATTACAATGAGCAGTTCTTC. Its translation is CASRRDNYNEQFF.

This clone was recorded only once. This chain joins TRBV4-1 and TRBJ1-1; D is uncertain. The ends were cut back, 1 base at V and 1 base at J, with 13 bases in the middle. The germline gives CDR1 MGHRA, CDR2 YSYEKL. This CDR3 is 16 amino acids long. DNA of the CDR3: TGCGCCAGCAGCCAAGCCCACCTGGAGGGGAACACTGAAGCTTTCTTT. It yields the protein CASSQAHLEGNTEAFF.

The chain carries TRBV29-1 and TRBJ1-1; D ambiguous. V shed 7 bases and J shed 2 bases, with 14 bases lying between them. Germline V gene lookup returns CDR1 SQVTM and CDR2 ANQGSEA. The CDR3 covers 13 residues. DNA for the CDR3: TGCAGCGGACTACTCGGCGTCAACACTGAAGCTTTCTTT. As protein: CSGLLGVNTEAFF. Combining the CDR3 with reference TRBV29-1 and TRBJ1-1 gives the whole variable domain SAVISQKPSRDICQRGTSLTIQCQVDSQVTMMFWYRQQPGQSLTLIATANQGSEATYESGFVIDKFPISRPNLTFSTLTVSNMSPEDSSIYLCSGLLGVNTEAFFGQGTRLTVV.

This chain joins TRBV6-1 and TRBJ2-1; D unclear. V dropped 8 bases and J dropped 14 bases, with 7 bases sitting between them. The CDR3 runs to 8 residues. Germline lookup yields CDR1 MNHNS and CDR2 SASEGT. CDR3 region: CASGQEFF. The DNA of the CDR3 is TGTGCCAGCGGCCAGGAGTTCTTC.

This chain uses TRBV6-5 with TRBJ2-2, with 10 bases fitting TRBD1. With V trimmed by 4 bases and J by 5 bases, 7 bases remained unmatched. The CDR3 runs to 16 residues. Germline V gene lookup returns CDR1 MNHEY and CDR2 SVGAGI. The CDR3 sequence is CASSSRQGAWTGELFF. CDR3 coding DNA: TGTGCCAGCAGTTCAAGACAGGGGGCTTGGACCGGGGAGCTGTTTTTT.

This clone has just one count. DNA for the CDR3: TGTGCCAGCAGTTCTCCAGGTCACACAGATACGCAGTATTTT. This gives the protein CASSSPGHTDTQYF. This chain uses TRBV27 with TRBJ2-3; D gene uncertain. The CDR3 totals 14 residues. Germline V gene lookup returns CDR1 MNHEY and CDR2 SMNVEV (reference sequence). Deletions cut 4 bases from V and 2 bases from J, with 10 bases between.

The sample holds one count of this clone. The CDR3 DNA follows: TGTGCCAGCGGCGTCAGGGAGGGGATCCTTGGTGGCTACACCTTC. Encoded protein: CASGVREGILGGYTF. This chain connects TRBV5-6 to TRBJ1-2, with D possibly TRBD1 on 5 matching bases. V was cut by 7 bases and J by 7 bases, with 23 bases left in between. CDR3 size: 15 residues. From germline, CDR1 is SGHDT and CDR2 YYEEEE. Filled out from reference TRBV5-6 and TRBJ1-2, the complete variable domain reads DAGVTQSPTHLIKTRGQQVTLRCSPKSGHDTVSWYQQALGQGPQFIFQYYEEEERQRGNFPDRFSGHQFPNYSSELNVNALLLGDSALYLCASGVREGILGGYTFGSGTRLTVV.

The chain has TRBV19 and TRBJ2-7; TRBD1 might be the D (6 bases). V dropped 4 bases and J dropped 2 bases, with 15 bases sitting between them. This CDR3 has 15 amino acids. The germline V gene encodes CDR1 LNHDA and CDR2 SQIVND (reference sequence). CDR3 DNA: TGTGCCAGTAGTACTCGACAGGTCCGAACCTACGAGCAGTACTTC. Its protein product is CASSTRQVRTYEQYF.

V is TRBV5-1 and J is TRBJ2-1; the match to TRBD2 covers 12 bases. The CDR3 loop spans 16 amino acids. Germline V lookup: CDR1 SGHRS, CDR2 YFSETQ. With V trimmed by 4 bases and J by 4 bases, 6 bases remained unmatched. This CDR3 reads CASSPGTSGLYNEQFF. For the CDR3, the DNA is TGCGCCAGCAGCCCAGGGACTAGCGGGTTGTACAATGAGCAGTTCTTC. The full variable domain, rest sourced from reference TRBV5-1 and TRBJ2-1, is KAGVTQTPRYLIKTRGQQVTLSCSPISGHRSVSWYQQTPGQGLQFLFEYFSETQRNKGNFPGRFSGRQFSNSRSEMNVSTLELGDSALYLCASSPGTSGLYNEQFFGPGTRLTVL.

The chain recombines TRBV19 with TRBJ2-1, with D possibly matching TRBD2 (5 bases). The CDR3 loop spans 13 amino acids. Germline assignment: CDR1 LNHDA and CDR2 SQIVND (reference sequence). V lost 9 bases and J lost 2, with 11 bases in between. For the CDR3, the DNA is TGTGCCAGCGGGGATTTAACCTACAATGAGCAGTTCTTC. Its translation is CASGDLTYNEQFF.

The CDR3 nucleotides read TGTGCCAGCAGCTCCGGAGGGACGAACTATGGCTACACCTTC. Its protein is CASSSGGTNYGYTF. The gene calls are TRBV9 and TRBJ1-2, with a possible D match to TRBD1 (5 bases). Germline CDR1 reads SGDLS; CDR2 reads YYNGEE. This CDR3 contains 14 residues. Trimming shortened V by 4 bases and J by 2 bases, and 12 bases separated the two germline ends.